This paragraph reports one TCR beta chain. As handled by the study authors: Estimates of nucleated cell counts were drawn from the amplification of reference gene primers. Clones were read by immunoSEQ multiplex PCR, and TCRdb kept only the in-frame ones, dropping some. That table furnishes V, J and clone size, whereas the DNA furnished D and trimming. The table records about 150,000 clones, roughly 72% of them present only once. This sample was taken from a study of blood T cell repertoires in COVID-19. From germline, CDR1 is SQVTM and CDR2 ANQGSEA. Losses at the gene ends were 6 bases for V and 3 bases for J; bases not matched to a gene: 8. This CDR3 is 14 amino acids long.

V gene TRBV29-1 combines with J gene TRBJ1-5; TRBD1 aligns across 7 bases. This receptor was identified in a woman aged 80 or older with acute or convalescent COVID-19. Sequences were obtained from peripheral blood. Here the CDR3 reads CSVRQGQNNQPQHF. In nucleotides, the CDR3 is TGCAGCGTGAGACAGGGTCAAAACAATCAGCCCCAGCATTTT.